The clone carrying this TCR beta chain was observed a handful of times. Its target is not known. The germline V gene has CDR1 SGHTA and CDR2 FQGTGA. The CDR3 runs 16 residues. Trimming took 5 bases from V and 0 from J; bases not matched to a gene: 3. TCRdb ran MiXCR on the 5' RACE reads and lists one entry per CDR3 protein. The profile shows 62,000 or so distinct CDR3 sequences, 26% of them singletons. Study-level results: Tumor Tregs overlapped most with tumor, then blood, naive CD4+ cells.

Tregs were sorted as CD4+CD25+CD127-/low cells. The J gene is TRBJ2-3, the V gene TRBV7-3; 12 bases are shared with TRBD1. Specimen: tumor-infiltrating Tregs sorted from the breast tumor. The sequence came from a female donor with breast cancer. The CDR3 spells CASSRGTGGSTDTQYF. Written as DNA, the CDR3 is TGTGCCAGCAGCAGGGGGACAGGGGGCAGCACAGATACGCAGTATTTT.